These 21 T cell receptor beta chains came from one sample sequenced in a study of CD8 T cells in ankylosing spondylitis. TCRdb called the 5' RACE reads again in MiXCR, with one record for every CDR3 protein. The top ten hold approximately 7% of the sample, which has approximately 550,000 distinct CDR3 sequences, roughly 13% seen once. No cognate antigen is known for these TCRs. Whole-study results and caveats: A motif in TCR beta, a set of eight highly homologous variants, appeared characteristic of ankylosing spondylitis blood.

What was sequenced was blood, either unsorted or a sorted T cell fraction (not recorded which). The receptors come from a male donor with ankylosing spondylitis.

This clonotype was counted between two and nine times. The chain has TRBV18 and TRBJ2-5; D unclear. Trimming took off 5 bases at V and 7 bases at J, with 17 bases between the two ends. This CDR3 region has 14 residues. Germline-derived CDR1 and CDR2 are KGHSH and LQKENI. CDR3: CASSAPTGIRTQYF. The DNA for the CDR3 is TGTGCCAGCTCAGCGCCGACGGGTATTAGGACCCAGTACTTC.

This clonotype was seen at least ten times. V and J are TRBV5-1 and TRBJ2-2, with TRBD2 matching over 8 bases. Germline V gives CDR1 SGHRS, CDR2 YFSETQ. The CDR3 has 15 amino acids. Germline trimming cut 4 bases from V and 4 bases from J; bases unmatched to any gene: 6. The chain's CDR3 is CASSPGGTSTGELFF. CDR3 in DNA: TGCGCCAGCAGCCCGGGAGGGACAAGCACCGGGGAGCTGTTTTTT.

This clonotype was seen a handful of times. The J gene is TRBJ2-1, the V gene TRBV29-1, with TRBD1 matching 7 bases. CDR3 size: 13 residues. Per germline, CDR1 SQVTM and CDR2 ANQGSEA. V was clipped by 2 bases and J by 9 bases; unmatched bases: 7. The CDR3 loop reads CSVEITQGIEQFF. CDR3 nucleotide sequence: TGCAGCGTTGAAATCACACAGGGGATTGAGCAGTTCTTC.

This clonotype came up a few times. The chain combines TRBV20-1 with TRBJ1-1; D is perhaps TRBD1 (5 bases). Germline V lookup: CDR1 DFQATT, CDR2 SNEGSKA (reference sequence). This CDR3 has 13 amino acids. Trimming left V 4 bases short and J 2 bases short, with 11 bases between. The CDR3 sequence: CSAKGPYNTEAFF. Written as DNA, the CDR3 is TGCAGTGCTAAGGGGCCTTATAACACTGAAGCTTTCTTT.

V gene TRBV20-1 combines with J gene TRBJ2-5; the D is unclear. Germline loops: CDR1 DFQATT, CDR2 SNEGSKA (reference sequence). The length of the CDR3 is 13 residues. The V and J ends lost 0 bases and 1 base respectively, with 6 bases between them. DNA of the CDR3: TGCAGTGCTAGAGACTTGACCCAAGAGACCCAGTACTTC. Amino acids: CSARDLTQETQYF.

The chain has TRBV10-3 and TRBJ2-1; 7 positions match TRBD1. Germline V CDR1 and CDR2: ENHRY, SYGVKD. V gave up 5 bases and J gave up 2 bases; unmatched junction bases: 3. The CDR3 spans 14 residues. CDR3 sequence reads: CAISPGQPYNEQFF. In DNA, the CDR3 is TGTGCCATCAGTCCGGGACAGCCCTACAATGAGCAGTTCTTC.

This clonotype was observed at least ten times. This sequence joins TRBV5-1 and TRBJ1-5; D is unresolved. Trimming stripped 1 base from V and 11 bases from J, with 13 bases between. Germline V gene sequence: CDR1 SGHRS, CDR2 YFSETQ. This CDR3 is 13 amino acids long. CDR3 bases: TGCGCCAGCAGCTTGAATCCACTCGGGTCCCAGCATTTT. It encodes CASSLNPLGSQHF.

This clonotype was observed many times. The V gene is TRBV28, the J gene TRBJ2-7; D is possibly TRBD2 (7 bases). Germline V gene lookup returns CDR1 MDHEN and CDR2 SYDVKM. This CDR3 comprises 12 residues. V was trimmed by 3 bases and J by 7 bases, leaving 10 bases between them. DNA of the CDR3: TGTGCCAGCAGTTTCAGGGGAGGGGAGCAGTACGTC. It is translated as CASSFRGGEQYV.

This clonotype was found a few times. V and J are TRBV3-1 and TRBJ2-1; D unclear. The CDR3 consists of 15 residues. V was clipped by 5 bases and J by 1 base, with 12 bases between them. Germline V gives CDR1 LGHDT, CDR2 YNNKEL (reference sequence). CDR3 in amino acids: CASSALGKSYNEQFF. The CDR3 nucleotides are TGTGCCAGCAGCGCCCTGGGGAAATCCTACAATGAGCAGTTCTTC.

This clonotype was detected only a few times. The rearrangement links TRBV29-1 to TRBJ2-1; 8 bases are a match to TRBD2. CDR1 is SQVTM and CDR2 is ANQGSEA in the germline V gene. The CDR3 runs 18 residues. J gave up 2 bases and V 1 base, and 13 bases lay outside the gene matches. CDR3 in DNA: TGCAGCGTTGAAGGCCTAGCGGGCTTACCTATACCCTACAATGAGCAGTTCTTC. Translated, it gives CSVEGLAGLPIPYNEQFF.

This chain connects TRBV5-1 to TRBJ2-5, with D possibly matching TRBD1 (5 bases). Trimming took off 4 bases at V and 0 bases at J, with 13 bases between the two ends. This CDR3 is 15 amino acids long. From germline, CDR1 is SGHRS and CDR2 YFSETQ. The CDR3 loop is CASSRKTAHQETQYF. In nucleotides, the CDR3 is TGCGCCAGCAGCCGAAAGACAGCACACCAAGAGACCCAGTACTTC.

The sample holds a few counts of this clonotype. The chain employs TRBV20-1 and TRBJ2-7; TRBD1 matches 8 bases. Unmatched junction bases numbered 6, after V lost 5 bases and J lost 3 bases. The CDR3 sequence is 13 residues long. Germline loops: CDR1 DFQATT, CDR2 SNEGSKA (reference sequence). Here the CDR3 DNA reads TGCAGTGCTTCCAGGACAGGGCTCTACGAGCAGTACTTC. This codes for CSASRTGLYEQYF.

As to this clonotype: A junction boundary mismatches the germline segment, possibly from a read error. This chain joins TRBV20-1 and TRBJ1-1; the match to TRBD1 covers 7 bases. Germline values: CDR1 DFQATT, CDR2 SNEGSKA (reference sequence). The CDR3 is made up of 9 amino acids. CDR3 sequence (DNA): TGCAGTGCAAGACCGGGACAGATTTTT. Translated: CSARPGQIF.

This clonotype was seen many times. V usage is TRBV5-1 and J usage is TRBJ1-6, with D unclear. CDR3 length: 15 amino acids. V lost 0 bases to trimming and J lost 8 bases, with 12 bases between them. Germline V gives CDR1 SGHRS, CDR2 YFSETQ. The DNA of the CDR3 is TGCGCCAGCAGCTTGGTTGGAGGCTGGGATTCACCCCTCCACTTT. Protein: CASSLVGGWDSPLHF.

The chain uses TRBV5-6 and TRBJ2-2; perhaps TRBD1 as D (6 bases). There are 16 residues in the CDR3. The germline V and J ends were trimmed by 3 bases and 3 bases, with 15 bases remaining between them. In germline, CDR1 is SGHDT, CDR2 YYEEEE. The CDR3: CASSSVEGVYTGELFF. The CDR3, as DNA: TGTGCCAGCAGCTCGGTAGAGGGGGTTTACACCGGGGAGCTGTTTTTT.

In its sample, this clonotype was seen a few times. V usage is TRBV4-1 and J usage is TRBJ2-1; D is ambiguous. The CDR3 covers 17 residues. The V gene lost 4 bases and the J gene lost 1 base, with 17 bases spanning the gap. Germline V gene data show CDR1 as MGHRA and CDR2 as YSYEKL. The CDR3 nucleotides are TGCGCCAGCAGCCCAGACTCCGATTTGGGGTCCTACAATGAGCAGTTCTTC. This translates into CASSPDSDLGSYNEQFF.

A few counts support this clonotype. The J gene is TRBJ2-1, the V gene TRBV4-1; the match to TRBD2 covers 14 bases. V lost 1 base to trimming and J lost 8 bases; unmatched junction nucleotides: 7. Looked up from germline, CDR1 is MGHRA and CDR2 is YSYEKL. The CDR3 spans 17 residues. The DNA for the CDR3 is TGCGCCAGCAGCCAAGGGGGACTAGCGGGAGATCGGGATGAGCAGTTCTTC. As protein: CASSQGGLAGDRDEQFF.

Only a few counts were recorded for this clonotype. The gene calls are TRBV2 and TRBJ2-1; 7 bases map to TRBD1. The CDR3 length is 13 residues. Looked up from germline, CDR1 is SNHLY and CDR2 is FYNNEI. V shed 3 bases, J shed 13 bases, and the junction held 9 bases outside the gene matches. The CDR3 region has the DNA TGTGCCAGCAGTGACCGAGACAGGGCGACCCAGTTCTTC. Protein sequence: CASSDRDRATQFF. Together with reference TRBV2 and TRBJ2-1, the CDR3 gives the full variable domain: EPEVTQTPSHQVTQMGQEVILRCVPISNHLYFYWYRQILGQKVEFLVSFYNNEISEKSEIFDDQFSVERPDGSNFTLKIRSTKLEDSAMYFCASSDRDRATQFFGPGTRLTVL.

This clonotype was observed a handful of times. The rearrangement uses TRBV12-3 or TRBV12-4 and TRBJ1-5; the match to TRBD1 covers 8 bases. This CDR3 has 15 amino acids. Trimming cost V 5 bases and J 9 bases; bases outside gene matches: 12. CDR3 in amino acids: CASSRAGTGPRPQHF. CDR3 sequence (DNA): TGTGCCAGCAGTCGGGCAGGGACAGGCCCTAGGCCCCAGCATTTT.

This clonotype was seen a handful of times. In DNA, the CDR3 is TGTGCCAGCAGCCAACGGGAGGTAGTGTACAATGAGCAGTTCTTC. The encoded protein is CASSQREVVYNEQFF. V is TRBV14 and J is TRBJ2-1; 7 bases agree with TRBD2. Unmatched junction bases numbered 5, after V lost 2 bases and J lost 4 bases. This CDR3 contains 15 residues. The V gene's germline CDR1 is SGHDN and CDR2 FVKESK.

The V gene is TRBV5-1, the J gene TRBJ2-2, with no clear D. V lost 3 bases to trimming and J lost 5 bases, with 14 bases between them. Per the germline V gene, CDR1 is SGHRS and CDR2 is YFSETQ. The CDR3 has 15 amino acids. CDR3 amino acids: CASSSTVDITGELFF. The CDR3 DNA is TGCGCCAGCAGCTCCACCGTCGATATTACCGGGGAGCTGTTTTTT.